This is a list of T cell receptor beta chains from one sample in a study of cytomegalovirus exposure and HLA in healthy donors. The method was immunoSEQ multiplex PCR; TCRdb's version includes in-frame clones alone and lacks a portion of them. The sample totals 100,000 to 150,000 clones. The sample was PBMCs. The source of these receptors is a woman in her thirties or forties in good health and CMV-seropositive. Both conserved end residues are part of each CDR3. A D gene is named only where the DNA matches it firmly.

D gene	V gene	J gene	CDR3 DNA	CDR3 protein
TRBD2	TRBV6-1	TRBJ2-1	TGTGCCAGCAGTGAAAGACTAGCGGGGACCTACAATGAGCAGTTCTTC	CASSERLAGTYNEQFF
TRBD1	TRBV6-1	TRBJ2-1	TGTGCCAGCAGTGAAAGCACAGGGGCCCCCAACAATGAGCAGTTCTTC	CASSESTGAPNNEQFF
NA	TRBV7-2	TRBJ1-2	TGTGCCAGCAGCGCCGGACCGGGGATGGTCCACTTC	CASSAGPGMVHF
NA	TRBV11-2	TRBJ1-2	TGTGCCAGCAGCTTGGGGACAAAAATTTATGGCTACACCTTC	CASSLGTKIYGYTF
TRBD2	TRBV5-1	TRBJ2-5	TGCGCCAGCAGCCCGTCGCTAGCGGGAGGGAGAGAGACCCAGTACTTC	CASSPSLAGGRETQYF
NA	TRBV5-1	TRBJ1-1	TGCGCCAGCAGCTTGGCCACAGGGAGCACTGAAGCTTTCTTT	CASSLATGSTEAFF
TRBD1	TRBV11-3	TRBJ2-7	TGTGCCAGCAGCCCGACAGGGGGCTGGGAGCAGTACTTC	CASSPTGGWEQYF
TRBD2	TRBV25-1	TRBJ2-1	TGTGCCAGCGCCAGGGTGGCTAGCGGGTTCTACAATGAGCAGTTCTTC	CASARVASGFYNEQFF
TRBD1	TRBV5-1	TRBJ2-1	TGCGCCAGCAGCTTGGTACAGGGGTCCTACAATGAGCAGTTCTTC	CASSLVQGSYNEQFF
NA	TRBV6-5	TRBJ2-7	TGTGCCAGCAGTCGAGGCGGTCTCGGATCCTACGAGCAGTACTTC	CASSRGGLGSYEQYF
NA	TRBV6-1	TRBJ2-7	TGTGCCACGCGTACAGGGTTATCGGAGGAGCAGTACTTC	CATRTGLSEEQYF
TRBD1	TRBV5-6	TRBJ2-2	TGTGCCAGCACCCCGGGACAGGGCGCCGGGGAGCTGTTTTTT	CASTPGQGAGELFF
NA	TRBV19	TRBJ2-1	TGTGCCAGTAGTAAAGAGGGACTGAACTACAATGAGCAGTTCTTC	CASSKEGLNYNEQFF
TRBD2	TRBV5-4	TRBJ2-5	TGTGCCAGCAGCCCCCGGGGAGCGGGAGGTCAGGAGACCCAGTACTTC	CASSPRGAGGQETQYF
TRBD1	TRBV30	TRBJ2-3	TGTGCCTGGAGGGGACAGGGGACCTCCACAGATACGCGGTATTTT	CAWRGQGTSTDTRYF
TRBD2	TRBV2	TRBJ2-7	TGTGCCAGCAGGACGGGACTAGCGCTGGGCGAGCAGTACTTC	CASRTGLALGEQYF
NA	TRBV6-5	TRBJ1-5	TGTGCCAGCAGTTACTGGGGGCCGGATGGCAATCAGCCCCAGCATTTT	CASSYWGPDGNQPQHF
NA	TRBV10-3	TRBJ1-3	TGTGCCATCAGTGATGGCCGGGGGGGAACTGGAAACACCATATATTTT	CAISDGRGGTGNTIYF
NA	TRBV6-6	TRBJ2-3	TGTGCCAGCAGCCAGCCGGGGAGTGGAGATACGCAGTATTTT	CASSQPGSGDTQYF
NA	TRBV28	TRBJ2-7	TGTGCCAGCAGTTTGACTCCAGCAGCCTACGAGCAGTACTTC	CASSLTPAAYEQYF
NA	TRBV29-1	TRBJ1-1	TGCAGCGTTGGTCGGCAGGGGAACACTGAAGCTTTCTTT	CSVGRQGNTEAFF
TRBD2	TRBV5-1	TRBJ2-7	TGCGCCAGCAGCTTGCAGACTAGCGATTACGAGCAGTACTTC	CASSLQTSDYEQYF
NA	TRBV27	TRBJ2-1	TGTGCCAGCAGACTAGTCAGTTCCTACAATGAGCAGTTCTTC	CASRLVSSYNEQFF
TRBD2	TRBV7-3	TRBJ2-3	TGTGCCAGCAGCTTAGGACTAGCGGGGGATACGCAGTATTTT	CASSLGLAGDTQYF
NA	TRBV5-4	TRBJ2-1	TGTGCCAGCAGCTTGAGTCAGGGCGGCTACAATGAGCAGTTCTTC	CASSLSQGGYNEQFF
TRBD2	TRBV29-1	TRBJ2-3	TGCAGCGTTGTGGGGGGGACTAACACAGATACGCAGTATTTT	CSVVGGTNTDTQYF
NA	TRBV6-1	TRBJ2-1	TGTGCCAGCAGTGTTAGCGGCAGCTCCTACAATGAGCAGTTCTTC	CASSVSGSSYNEQFF
TRBD2	TRBV27	TRBJ2-1	TGTGCCAGCAGTTTATTTCCTAGCGGGAGCCATGGGAGAAACTACAATGAGCAGTTCTTC	CASSLFPSGSHGRNYNEQFF
TRBD1	TRBV6-5	TRBJ2-4	TGTGCCAGCAGACACAGGGGGGAGGACATTCAGTACTTC	CASRHRGEDIQYF
NA	TRBV6-5	TRBJ1-2	TGTGCCAGCAGACCACAGGGCCACTATGGCTACACCTTC	CASRPQGHYGYTF
NA	TRBV29-1	TRBJ1-5	TGCAGCGTTTCAGTTAGGGGGAGAGATCAGCCCCAGCATTTT	CSVSVRGRDQPQHF
TRBD2	TRBV6-1	TRBJ2-7	TGTGCCAGCAGTGTCCAGACTAGCGGGAGGCCGAACGAGCAGTACTTC	CASSVQTSGRPNEQYF
NA	TRBV7-9	TRBJ2-2	TGTGCCAGCAGCTCAAAGGGAGGAGGCGGGGAGCTGTTTTTT	CASSSKGGGGELFF
TRBD2	TRBV10-1	TRBJ2-7	TGCGCCAGCAGTGAGTTCGCCGGGACTAGCGGGAGAGGGACCTACGAGCAGTACTTC	CASSEFAGTSGRGTYEQYF
NA	TRBV28	TRBJ1-2	TGTGCCAGCAGTGTAATTACAGGGAACGCCAAACGCGGCTACACCTTC	CASSVITGNAKRGYTF
TRBD1	TRBV6-1	TRBJ2-1	TGTGCCACCGGACAGGGGGCCGGGGATGAGCAGTTCTTC	CATGQGAGDEQFF
NA	TRBV15	TRBJ2-2	TGTGCCACCAGCAGAGGAAGAGGGAGTGTACTCACCGGGGAGCTGTTTTTT	CATSRGRGSVLTGELFF
TRBD2	TRBV6-4	TRBJ2-7	TGTGCCAGCAGTGACTCGACTAGCGGCGCCTACGAGCAGTACTTC	CASSDSTSGAYEQYF
NA	TRBV14	TRBJ2-1	TGTGCCAGCAGCCAAGATGCTAGCTGGGTTTACAATGAGCAGTTCTTC	CASSQDASWVYNEQFF
NA	TRBV19	TRBJ2-5	TGTGCCAGTAGTATATCGCAGGGGTTTCGGGAGACCCAGTACTTC	CASSISQGFRETQYF
TRBD1	TRBV29-1	TRBJ2-1	TGCAGCACAGACAGGGGCAATGAGCAGTTCTTC	CSTDRGNEQFF
TRBD1	TRBV19	TRBJ1-5	TGTGCCAGCCAACCTACAGGGGCCAATCAGCCCCAGCATTTT	CASQPTGANQPQHF
NA	TRBV30	TRBJ1-1	TGTGCCTGGAGTGGAGGAGAATACAGGGCTTTCTTT	CAWSGGEYRAFF
NA	TRBV27	TRBJ2-1	TGTGCCAGCAGTTTAGGAGCTCCCTCCTACAATGAGCAGTTCTTC	CASSLGAPSYNEQFF
TRBD2	TRBV10-3	TRBJ2-1	TGTGCCATCAGTGTAGGGCTAGCGGGGTACAATGAGCAGTTCTTC	CAISVGLAGYNEQFF
TRBD1	TRBV2	TRBJ1-5	TGTGCCAGCAGCAATCACCGGGACAGGGGCCGAGACGCGGGTCAGCCCCAGCATTTT	CASSNHRDRGRDAGQPQHF
TRBD2	TRBV7-2	TRBJ2-1	TGTGCCAGCAGCTTAGGGATAGCGGGATACCGCAATGAGCAGTTCTTC	CASSLGIAGYRNEQFF
NA	TRBV18	TRBJ2-3	TGTGCCAGCTCACCACTACCGCAGGGGACAGATACGCAGTATTTT	CASSPLPQGTDTQYF
NA	TRBV6-5	TRBJ1-3	TGTGCCAGCAGTTACAGGGGGACTGGAAACACCATATATTTT	CASSYRGTGNTIYF
NA	TRBV18	TRBJ2-1	TGTGCCAGCGCCCCGACTGTTGATGAGCAGTTCTTC	CASAPTVDEQFF
TRBD1	TRBV27	TRBJ2-5	TGTGCCAGCAATCCGGGTCAGGGGGCCCAAGAGACCCAGTACTTC	CASNPGQGAQETQYF
NA	TRBV2	TRBJ1-5	TGTGCCAGCAGTGAACAGGGCCAAAGCAATCAGCCCCAGCATTTT	CASSEQGQSNQPQHF
TRBD1	TRBV6-4	TRBJ2-1	TGTGCCAGCAGTGAAGGGGCAGGGGGCATCGATGAGCAGTTCTTC	CASSEGAGGIDEQFF
NA	TRBV5-1	TRBJ1-1	TGCGCCAGTCTACAGGGAACTGAAGCTTTCTTT	CASLQGTEAFF
NA	TRBV28	TRBJ2-3	TGTGCCAGCACCCGGAGCGGGTTGGCAGATACGCAGTATTTT	CASTRSGLADTQYF
TRBD2	TRBV27	TRBJ2-1	TGTGCCAGCAGTGCAAGACTAGCGGGGAGGTACAATGAGCAGTTCTTC	CASSARLAGRYNEQFF
NA	TRBV27	TRBJ1-5	TGTGCCAGCAGCAGGGGAAGGGGCAATCAGCCCCAGCATTTT	CASSRGRGNQPQHF